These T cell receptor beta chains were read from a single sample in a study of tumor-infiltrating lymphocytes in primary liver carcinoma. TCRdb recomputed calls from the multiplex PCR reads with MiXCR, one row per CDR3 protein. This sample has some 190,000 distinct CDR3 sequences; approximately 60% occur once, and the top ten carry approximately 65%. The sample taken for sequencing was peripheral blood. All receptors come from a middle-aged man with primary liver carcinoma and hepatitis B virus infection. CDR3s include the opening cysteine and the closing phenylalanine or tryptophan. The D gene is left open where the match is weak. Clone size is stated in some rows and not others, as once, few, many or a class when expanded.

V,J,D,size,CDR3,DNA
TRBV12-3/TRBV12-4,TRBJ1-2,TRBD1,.,CASSTGTGGLGYTF,TGTGCCAGCAGTACCGGGACAGGGGGCTTAGGCTACACCTTC
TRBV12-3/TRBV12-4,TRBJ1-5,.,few,CASSRQSNQPQHF,TGTGCCAGTAGCAGACAGAGCAATCAGCCCCAGCATTTT
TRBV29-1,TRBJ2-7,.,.,CSVGEPAEQYF,TGCAGCGTCGGAGAACCGGCGGAACAGTACTTC
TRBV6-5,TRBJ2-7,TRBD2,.,CASSSTSVIYEQYF,TGTGCCAGCAGCTCTACTAGCGTGATCTACGAGCAGTACTTC
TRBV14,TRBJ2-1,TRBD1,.,CASRRTGVLNEQFF,TGTGCCAGCAGAAGGACAGGGGTACTGAATGAGCAGTTCTTC
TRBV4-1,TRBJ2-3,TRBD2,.,CASSQDSGSTDTQYF,TGCGCCAGCAGCCAAGATAGCGGGAGTACAGATACGCAGTATTTT
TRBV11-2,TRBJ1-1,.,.,CASSLQGWMNTEAFF,TGTGCCAGCAGCTTACAGGGGTGGATGAACACTGAAGCTTTCTTT
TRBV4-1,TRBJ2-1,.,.,CASSQDRSRDSYNEQFF,TGCGCCAGCAGCCAAGATAGGAGCAGGGACTCCTACAATGAGCAGTTCTTC
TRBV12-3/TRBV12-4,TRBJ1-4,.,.,CASRSGVSNEKLFF,TGTGCCAGCAGGTCGGGGGTTTCTAATGAAAAACTGTTTTTT
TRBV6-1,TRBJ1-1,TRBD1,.,CASSEGQGIVRSTEAFF,TGTGCCAGCAGTGAGGGACAGGGCATTGTAAGGAGCACTGAAGCTTTCTTT
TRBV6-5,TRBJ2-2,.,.,CASRYSRGSGGELFF,TGTGCCAGCAGATACTCGAGAGGGAGCGGCGGGGAGCTGTTTTTT
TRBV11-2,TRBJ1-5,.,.,CASSLGGLVGNQLQHF,TGTGCCAGCAGCTTAGGGGGGCTTGTCGGCAATCAGCTCCAGCATTTT
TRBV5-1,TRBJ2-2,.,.,CASSLSRFGGELFF,TGCGCCAGCAGCTTGTCACGGTTTGGCGGGGAGCTGTTTTTT
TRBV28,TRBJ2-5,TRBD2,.,CASSRLAGGQYQETQYF,TGTGCCAGCAGTCGACTAGCGGGAGGACAGTACCAAGAGACCCAGTACTTC
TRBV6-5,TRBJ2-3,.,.,CASSPLGGTDTQYF,TGTGCCAGCAGCCCACTAGGGGGGACAGATACGCAGTATTTT
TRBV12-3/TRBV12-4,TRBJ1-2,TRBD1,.,CASISTGTGFLDYGYTF,TGTGCCAGCATCTCTACCGGGACAGGGTTCTTAGACTATGGCTACACCTTC